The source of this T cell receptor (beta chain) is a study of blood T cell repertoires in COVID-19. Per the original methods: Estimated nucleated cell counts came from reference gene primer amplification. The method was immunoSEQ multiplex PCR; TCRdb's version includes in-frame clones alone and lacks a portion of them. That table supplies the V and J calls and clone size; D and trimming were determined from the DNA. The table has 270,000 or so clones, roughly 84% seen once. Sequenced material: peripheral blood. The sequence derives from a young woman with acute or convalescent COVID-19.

The CDR3 region is CASSATGTSGMNEQFF. Here the CDR3 DNA reads TGTGCCAGCAGCGCCACCGGGACTAGCGGGATGAATGAGCAGTTCTTC. V and J are TRBV9 and TRBJ2-1, with 13 bases fitting TRBD2. Unmatched junction bases numbered 7, after V lost 3 bases and J lost 7 bases. The CDR3 extends over 16 amino acids. CDR1 and CDR2 from the germline V gene are SGDLS and YYNGEE.